What follows is one T cell receptor beta chain and its context. Antigen specificity is unknown. TCR cDNA, made by 5'RACE template switching, carried an added universal primer site and UMIs. Each CDR3 protein gets one entry after TCRdb re-called the 5' RACE reads with MiXCR. The table lists some 350,000 distinct CDR3 sequences, 11% of them singletons. This sample is drawn from a study of T cells after yellow fever vaccination. Looking at the study overall: Some fractions had low cell numbers, and these were prepared with SMART-Seq v4 Ultra Low Input. General study results and limits: It was the secondary response that reached its peak faster, day 5 versus 15, but it was weaker.

Germline CDR1 DFQATT, CDR2 SNEGSKA (reference sequence). Trimming removed 1 base from V and 2 bases from J; junction bases left unmatched: 10. The CDR3 has 16 residues. V usage is TRBV20-1 and J usage is TRBJ2-5; TRBD1 agrees at 7 bases. The TCR originated in a man younger than 35 who received the YFV17D yellow fever vaccine. Specimen: PBMCs, collected on the day of the first yellow fever vaccination. This CDR3 is CSARGRPGRGQETQYF. CDR3 nucleotides: TGCAGTGCTAGAGGCCGACCGGGCAGGGGGCAAGAGACCCAGTACTTC.